This TCR beta chain stems from a study of T cell repertoires in cytomegalovirus infection. TCRdb itself ran the reads through MiXCR, one entry per CDR3 protein. This sample has approximately 160,000 distinct CDR3 sequences; 17% occur once, and the top ten carry 15% to 20%. Per the germline V gene, CDR1 is SNHLY and CDR2 is FYNNEI. The CDR3 contains 11 residues. V lost 3 bases, J lost 1 base, and 1 base lay in between. Broader study findings: CMV-specific TCR beta clonotypes restricted by HLA-C were the ones dominating the ex vivo response.

Many counts were recorded for this clonotype. What it binds is not known. This TCR was sampled from a human donor in good health (CMV status not recorded). Some clones in this sample may be carry-over from other donors' samples. The chain combines TRBV2 with TRBJ2-7; D is unclear. Input material: CD8+ T cells from PBMCs. The CDR3 coding sequence is TGTGCCAGCAGTGATTCCTACGAGCAGTACTTC. This gives the protein CASSDSYEQYF. Using reference TRBV2 and TRBJ2-7 for the parts outside the CDR3, the full variable domain is EPEVTQTPSHQVTQMGQEVILRCVPISNHLYFYWYRQILGQKVEFLVSFYNNEISEKSEIFDDQFSVERPDGSNFTLKIRSTKLEDSAMYFCASSDSYEQYFGPGTRLTVT.